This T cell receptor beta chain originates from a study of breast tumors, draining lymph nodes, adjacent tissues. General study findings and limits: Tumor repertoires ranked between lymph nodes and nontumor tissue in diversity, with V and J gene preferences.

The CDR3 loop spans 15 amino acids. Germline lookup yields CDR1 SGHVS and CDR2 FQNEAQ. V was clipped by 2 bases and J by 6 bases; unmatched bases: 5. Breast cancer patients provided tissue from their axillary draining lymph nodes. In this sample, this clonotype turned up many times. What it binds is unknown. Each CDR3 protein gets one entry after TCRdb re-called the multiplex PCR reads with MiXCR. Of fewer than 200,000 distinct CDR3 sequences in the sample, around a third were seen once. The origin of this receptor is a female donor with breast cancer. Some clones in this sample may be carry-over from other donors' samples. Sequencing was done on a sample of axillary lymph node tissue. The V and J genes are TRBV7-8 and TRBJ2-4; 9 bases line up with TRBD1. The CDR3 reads CASSLNQGQGNIQYF. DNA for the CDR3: TGTGCCAGCAGCTTAAATCAGGGACAGGGAAACATTCAGTACTTC.